This is a list of T cell receptor beta chains from one sample in a study of technical replicates of blood from four donors. Generated by immunoSEQ multiplex PCR, the TCRdb table keeps only in-frame clones and is missing some. The sample includes 50,000 to 65,000 clones, 92% of them seen just once. The source material was PBMCs. The source is a human donor in good health. Some clones in this sample may be carry-over from other donors' samples. The CDR3 runs from the conserved cysteine through the conserved F or W. The D gene is left open where the match is weak. Only some rows state a clone size, as once, few, many or a class for expanded clones.

d_gene,v_gene,abundance,j_gene,CDR3nt,CDR3aa
TRBD2,TRBV7-7,-,TRBJ2-7,TGTGCCAGCAGCCGGGGACTAGCGGGGGCCCACGAGCAGTACTTC,CASSRGLAGAHEQYF
TRBD2,TRBV7-2,-,TRBJ2-1,TGTGCCACCTCGGGACTAGCGGGCTTAAGCTCCTACAATGAGCAGTTCTTC,CATSGLAGLSSYNEQFF
-,TRBV14,-,TRBJ2-7,TGTGCCAGCAGGCCCAGGGCTGCTGAGTTGCAGGGCCGGGTTTGCTTC,CASRPRAAELQGRVCF
TRBD2,TRBV4-1,large,TRBJ2-3,TGCGCCAGCAGCCCGCTAGCGGGGGAGGATACGCAGTATTTT,CASSPLAGEDTQYF
TRBD2,TRBV5-1,-,TRBJ2-1,TGCGCCAGCAGCTTGTCGGGGGGTTACAATGAGCAGTTCTTC,CASSLSGGYNEQFF
-,TRBV5-4,-,TRBJ2-7,TGTGCCAGCAGCCCCGGGGGGCCCTACTACGAGCAGTACTTC,CASSPGGPYYEQYF
TRBD2,TRBV30,-,TRBJ2-3,TGTGCCTGGAGTGCGACTAGCGGGAGCTCAGATACGCAGTATTTT,CAWSATSGSSDTQYF
TRBD1,TRBV7-2,-,TRBJ2-4,TGTGCCAGCAGCTTAGAAGGGGGCGGAAACATTCAGTACTTC,CASSLEGGGNIQYF
-,TRBV6-5,-,TRBJ1-3,TGTGCCAGCAGTTACTCAGGGGAAACTGGAAACACCATATATTTT,CASSYSGETGNTIYF
-,TRBV10-3,once,TRBJ2-7,TGTGCCACCAGAACGGTCTACGAGCAGTACTTC,CATRTVYEQYF
TRBD1,TRBV9,-,TRBJ1-2,TGTGCCAGCAGCGTAGGAGACAGGGGGTTCTATGGCTACACCTTC,CASSVGDRGFYGYTF
TRBD1,TRBV5-4,-,TRBJ2-5,TGTGCCAGCAGCTGGGGGGACAGGGGGCTTCAAGAGACCCAGTACTTC,CASSWGDRGLQETQYF
-,TRBV7-2,-,TRBJ1-2,TGTGCCAGCAGCTTAGATATGTTTGGCTACACCTTC,CASSLDMFGYTF
TRBD2,TRBV10-3,-,TRBJ2-7,TGTGCCATCAGTGAGGGGACTAGCGGGAGGGGGGAGCAGTACTTC,CAISEGTSGRGEQYF
-,TRBV9,-,TRBJ1-4,TGTGCCAGCAGCCCGACTGACGGCTATGAAAAACTGTTTTTT,CASSPTDGYEKLFF
-,TRBV4-3,-,TRBJ2-1,TGCGCCAGCAGCCAAGAGAGGACTCGAGGAAACAATGAGCAGTTCTTC,CASSQERTRGNNEQFF
-,TRBV7-3,-,TRBJ2-1,TGTGCCAGCAGCTCGGGCGGGGAGGCCTACAATGAGCAGTTCTTC,CASSSGGEAYNEQFF
TRBD1,TRBV11-2,-,TRBJ2-3,TGTGCCAGCAGCCGAAGGGGACAGGGGTTTACAGATACGCAGTATTTT,CASSRRGQGFTDTQYF
-,TRBV7-9,-,TRBJ1-2,TGTGCCAGCAGCTTAGGTGCGGGGTCCTATGGCTACACCTTC,CASSLGAGSYGYTF
-,TRBV7-2,-,TRBJ2-1,TGTGCCAGCAGCTCCAGGTCAGGAGTAGCGGCCCACAATGAGCAGTTCTTC,CASSSRSGVAAHNEQFF
-,TRBV2,-,TRBJ2-5,TGTGCCAGCTCGGCGGAGGGAGTGGTAGTAGAAGAGACCCAGTACTTC,CASSAEGVVVEETQYF
TRBD2,TRBV5-1,few,TRBJ2-1,TGCGCCAGCAGTTCTAGCGGGGCCTACAATGAGCAGTTCTTC,CASSSSGAYNEQFF
TRBD2,TRBV4-3,-,TRBJ2-1,TGCGCCAGCAGCCAAGGAGCGGGAGGCTGGGATGAGCAGTTCTTC,CASSQGAGGWDEQFF
TRBD1,TRBV5-1,-,TRBJ2-5,TGCGCCAGCAGTCCGCAGGGGGCAGGAGAGACCCAGTACTTC,CASSPQGAGETQYF
TRBD2,TRBV12-5,-,TRBJ2-7,TGTGCTAGTGTAAAGGGACTAGCGGGAGGCTCTATCTACGAGCAGTACTTC,CASVKGLAGGSIYEQYF
-,TRBV7-9,-,TRBJ2-6,TGTGCCAGCAGCTTAGGACTCCAGGGGTCTGGGGCCAACGTCCTGACTTTC,CASSLGLQGSGANVLTF
TRBD2,TRBV5-6,-,TRBJ2-5,TGTGCCAGCAGCAAACTAGCGGGAGGGCCGGAGACCCAGTACTTC,CASSKLAGGPETQYF
-,TRBV7-8,-,TRBJ1-6,TGTGCCAGCAGCGGTCAAATGGCAGGTTCACCCCTCCACTTT,CASSGQMAGSPLHF
TRBD1,TRBV4-1,-,TRBJ1-1,TGCGCCAGCAGCCAGGGACAGGGGCCGGGAACTGAAGCTTTCTTT,CASSQGQGPGTEAFF
-,TRBV19,-,TRBJ2-7,TGTGCCAGTAGTATACCAGGGTCGAACGAGCAGTACTTC,CASSIPGSNEQYF
TRBD2,TRBV19,-,TRBJ2-2,TGTGCCAGTAGTATCTCTGGGACTACGACCGGGGAGCTGTTTTTT,CASSISGTTTGELFF
-,TRBV4-1,-,TRBJ1-5,TGCGCCAGCAGCCAAGAGGAGGTTATGCAGCCCCAGCATTTT,CASSQEEVMQPQHF
-,TRBV7-2,-,TRBJ2-1,TGTGCCAGCAGCTTAGTTAGCGCGAATGAGCAGTTCTTC,CASSLVSANEQFF
-,TRBV2,once,TRBJ1-5,TGTGCCAGCAGTCCGGACAGAGATCAGCCCCAGCATTTT,CASSPDRDQPQHF
TRBD1,TRBV4-1,-,TRBJ1-2,TGCGCCAGCAGCGGGGGGACAGGGAACGGCTACACCTTC,CASSGGTGNGYTF
TRBD1,TRBV2,-,TRBJ1-4,TGTGCCAGCAGTGGGGTGGGACAGCTTCCCGTTCGCGTTGAAAAACTGTTTTTT,CASSGVGQLPVRVEKLFF